Listed below are T cell receptor beta chains from one sample, sequenced in a study of cytomegalovirus exposure and HLA in healthy donors. TCRdb keeps only in-frame clones here, not all; method: immunoSEQ multiplex PCR. Of over 100,000 clones in the sample, roughly 73% were seen once. Sequences were obtained from PBMCs. The receptors shown here come from a male donor in good health and CMV-seronegative. The CDR3 runs from the conserved cysteine through the conserved F or W. A D gene is named only where the DNA matches it firmly. Expanded clones are given a class, and other clones once, few, many or no size at all.

d_gene: NA; abundance: once; j_gene: TRBJ2-2; v_gene: TRBV6-5; CDR3nt: TGTGCCAGCAGCCCGGGAACCGGGGAGCTGTTTTTT; CDR3aa: CASSPGTGELFF
d_gene: NA; abundance: NA; j_gene: TRBJ2-1; v_gene: TRBV6-5; CDR3nt: TGTGCCAGCAGTTACAGGGGGAGATACAATGAGCAGTTCTTC; CDR3aa: CASSYRGRYNEQFF
d_gene: TRBD1; abundance: NA; j_gene: TRBJ1-4; v_gene: TRBV5-1; CDR3nt: TGCGCCAGCAGCCCATCAGGGGGCACGACTAATGAAAAACTGTTTTTT; CDR3aa: CASSPSGGTTNEKLFF
d_gene: NA; abundance: NA; j_gene: TRBJ1-1; v_gene: TRBV5-6; CDR3nt: TGTGCCAGCAGGTGGGGACACGGACCTGAAGCTTTCTTT; CDR3aa: CASRWGHGPEAFF
d_gene: TRBD2; abundance: NA; j_gene: TRBJ2-1; v_gene: TRBV6-1; CDR3nt: TGTGCCAGCAGTGAAGCTAGCGGGGGGTACAATGAGCAGTTCTTC; CDR3aa: CASSEASGGYNEQFF
d_gene: TRBD1; abundance: NA; j_gene: TRBJ1-2; v_gene: TRBV30; CDR3nt: TGTGCCTGGAGACAGGGGCGGGACGGCTACACCTTC; CDR3aa: CAWRQGRDGYTF
d_gene: NA; abundance: NA; j_gene: TRBJ2-7; v_gene: TRBV11-3; CDR3nt: TGTGCCAGCAGCTTGTATAACGAGCAGTACTTC; CDR3aa: CASSLYNEQYF
d_gene: TRBD2; abundance: NA; j_gene: TRBJ2-3; v_gene: TRBV2; CDR3nt: TGTGCCAGCAGGGAGACTAGCGCCGATACGCAGTATTTT; CDR3aa: CASRETSADTQYF
d_gene: TRBD1; abundance: NA; j_gene: TRBJ2-2; v_gene: TRBV5-1; CDR3nt: TGCGCCAGCAGCTTCACAGGGGCGCCGAACACCGGGGAGCTGTTTTTT; CDR3aa: CASSFTGAPNTGELFF
d_gene: TRBD2; abundance: NA; j_gene: TRBJ2-7; v_gene: TRBV19; CDR3nt: TGTGCCAGTAGTGAGGGGGTTAGCGGGGGGGCCTTCTACGAGCAGTACTTC; CDR3aa: CASSEGVSGGAFYEQYF
d_gene: TRBD1; abundance: NA; j_gene: TRBJ2-1; v_gene: TRBV7-3; CDR3nt: TGTGCCAGCAGCCCGCCGGGACAGGCGGGCAATGAGCAGTTCTTC; CDR3aa: CASSPPGQAGNEQFF
d_gene: TRBD2; abundance: NA; j_gene: TRBJ2-5; v_gene: TRBV2; CDR3nt: TGTGCCAGCAGTCGATCCGGGGGGTTCGGCCAAGAGACCCAGTACTTC; CDR3aa: CASSRSGGFGQETQYF
d_gene: TRBD2; abundance: NA; j_gene: TRBJ2-3; v_gene: TRBV5-8; CDR3nt: TGTGCCAGCAGATCACTAGCGGGGGAGGTAGATACGCAGTATTTT; CDR3aa: CASRSLAGEVDTQYF
d_gene: NA; abundance: NA; j_gene: TRBJ2-2; v_gene: TRBV19; CDR3nt: TGTGCCAGTAGTAGGACCAGGGCTGCGAACACCGGGGAGCTGTTTTTT; CDR3aa: CASSRTRAANTGELFF
d_gene: NA; abundance: NA; j_gene: TRBJ1-3; v_gene: TRBV7-2; CDR3nt: TGTGCCAGCAGCCCAGGGGCAGGTTCCATCTCTGGAAACACCATATATTTT; CDR3aa: CASSPGAGSISGNTIYF
d_gene: NA; abundance: NA; j_gene: TRBJ1-2; v_gene: TRBV27; CDR3nt: TGTGCCAGCAGTTTGACACCTAACTATGGCTACACCTTC; CDR3aa: CASSLTPNYGYTF
d_gene: TRBD2; abundance: NA; j_gene: TRBJ2-3; v_gene: TRBV9; CDR3nt: TGTGCCAGCAGCGTAGAAGCGGGGGTGGATACGCAGTATTTT; CDR3aa: CASSVEAGVDTQYF
d_gene: TRBD2; abundance: NA; j_gene: TRBJ2-7; v_gene: TRBV7-6; CDR3nt: TGTGCCAGCAGCCCCGGGGTAGCGGGAAGCTCCTACGAGCAGTACTTC; CDR3aa: CASSPGVAGSSYEQYF
d_gene: NA; abundance: NA; j_gene: TRBJ1-1; v_gene: TRBV6-5; CDR3nt: TGTGCCAGCAGCCGTCAAGACAGGTACACTGAAGCTTTCTTT; CDR3aa: CASSRQDRYTEAFF
d_gene: NA; abundance: NA; j_gene: TRBJ1-1; v_gene: TRBV7-9; CDR3nt: TGTGCCAGCAGTCCTACAGGGAACACTGAAGCTTTCTTT; CDR3aa: CASSPTGNTEAFF
d_gene: NA; abundance: NA; j_gene: TRBJ2-2; v_gene: TRBV9; CDR3nt: TGTGCCAGCAGCGTAAGTTGGAGTAATCCCGGGGAGCTGTTTTTT; CDR3aa: CASSVSWSNPGELFF
d_gene: TRBD2; abundance: NA; j_gene: TRBJ2-7; v_gene: TRBV5-1; CDR3nt: TGCGCCAGCAGCTTGGCCTGGGACTACAACTCCTACGAGCAGTACTTC; CDR3aa: CASSLAWDYNSYEQYF
d_gene: NA; abundance: NA; j_gene: TRBJ2-3; v_gene: TRBV29-1; CDR3nt: TGCAGCGTACCATCGGGGGATACGCAGTATTTT; CDR3aa: CSVPSGDTQYF
d_gene: TRBD2; abundance: NA; j_gene: TRBJ2-7; v_gene: TRBV28; CDR3nt: TGTGCCAGCAGTTTATGGAGCGGGGGGGCCCACGAGCAGTACTTC; CDR3aa: CASSLWSGGAHEQYF
d_gene: NA; abundance: NA; j_gene: TRBJ2-7; v_gene: TRBV2; CDR3nt: TGTGCCAGCAGAGCCGGGGGCTACGAGCAGTACTTC; CDR3aa: CASRAGGYEQYF
d_gene: NA; abundance: NA; j_gene: TRBJ1-3; v_gene: TRBV5-1; CDR3nt: TGCGCCAGCAGCCCGCTCGGCGGGTTTGGAAACACCATATATTTT; CDR3aa: CASSPLGGFGNTIYF
d_gene: TRBD2; abundance: NA; j_gene: TRBJ2-2; v_gene: TRBV13; CDR3nt: TGTGCCAGCAGCTTTGGCAGCGGGGGCCCTTACACCGGGGAGCTGTTTTTT; CDR3aa: CASSFGSGGPYTGELFF
d_gene: NA; abundance: few; j_gene: TRBJ1-5; v_gene: TRBV7-2; CDR3nt: TGTGCCAGCAGCCCTGTCAGGTCCAATCAGCCCCAGCATTTT; CDR3aa: CASSPVRSNQPQHF